Listed below are T cell receptor beta chains from one sample, sequenced in a study of metastatic and nonmetastatic thyroid tumors. TCRdb re-clonotyped the PCR reads via MiXCR. The sample lists tens of thousands of clones, about a sixth occurring once. Material for sequencing was blood. These receptors all stem from a male donor with papillary thyroid cancer or a benign thyroid nodule (not recorded which). Some clones in this sample may be carry-over from other donors' samples. The CDR3 runs from the conserved cysteine through the conserved F or W. The D gene is left open where the match is weak. The listing skips clone size in some rows; elsewhere it reads once, few, many or a size class.

size	V	D	J	DNA	CDR3
many	TRBV27	TRBD2	TRBJ2-7	TGTGCCAGCCGAGAAGCGGGGGAATACGAGCAGTACTTC	CASREAGEYEQYF
many	TRBV5-4	TRBD2	TRBJ2-5	TGTGCCAGCAGCTATAGCGGGAGTGCAGAAGAGACCCAGTACTTC	CASSYSGSAEETQYF
many	TRBV12-3/TRBV12-4	-	TRBJ1-1	TGTGCCAGCAGTTTTAGGCAGGGAGACACTGAAGCTTTCTTT	CASSFRQGDTEAFF
many	TRBV7-9	-	TRBJ2-1	TGTGCCAGCACCGGAGGGAGCTCCTACAATGAGCAGTTCTTC	CASTGGSSYNEQFF
many	TRBV10-3	-	TRBJ1-2	TGTGCCATAACCGACAGCAACTATGGCTACACCTTC	CAITDSNYGYTF
many	TRBV20-1	-	TRBJ2-7	TGCAGTGCTAGCCCGAAAGTGGGAGGCCGGGTCGAGCAGTACTTC	CSASPKVGGRVEQYF
many	TRBV10-1	TRBD2	TRBJ2-1	TGCGCCAGCAGTGAGTCTGTGGGAGGGGCCCATGAGCAGTTCTTC	CASSESVGGAHEQFF
-	TRBV27	TRBD1	TRBJ2-7	TGTGCCAGCAGTTCAACCTTGACAGGGGCATCTGGCGAGCAGTACTTC	CASSSTLTGASGEQYF
many	TRBV6-1	-	TRBJ2-1	TGTGCCAGCAGAGACTGGAGGGCTCAGTTCTTC	CASRDWRAQFF
many	TRBV7-9	-	TRBJ1-1	TGTGCCAGCAAAGAGCAGGGCAACACTGAAGCTTTCTTT	CASKEQGNTEAFF
many	TRBV20-1	-	TRBJ2-3	TGCAGTGCTAGGGGGGTGGTGGGCAAACCGAGCACAGATACGCAGTATTTT	CSARGVVGKPSTDTQYF
many	TRBV3-1	TRBD1	TRBJ1-4	TGTGCCAGCAGCCTACCAACAGGGGGCGCGGGAAAACTGTTTTTT	CASSLPTGGAGKLFF
few	TRBV11-2	TRBD2	TRBJ2-2	TGTGCCAGCAGCTTAGTCGGGACTAGCGGGAGATGGGACACCGGGGAGCTGTTTTTT	CASSLVGTSGRWDTGELFF
few	TRBV6-1	-	TRBJ1-2	TGTGCCAGCAAGAACGCCAACTATGGCTACACCTTC	CASKNANYGYTF
many	TRBV13	-	TRBJ2-3	TGTGCCAGCAGCTTACGCGGGACCAACACAGATACGCAGTATTTT	CASSLRGTNTDTQYF
many	TRBV7-8	-	TRBJ2-5	TGTGCCAGCCGACCAGGACAGAAACAAGAGACCCAGTACTTC	CASRPGQKQETQYF
-	TRBV6-1	-	TRBJ2-7	TGTGCCAGCAGTGAATGGGGGGCGCGTCTCGAGCAGTACTTC	CASSEWGARLEQYF
many	TRBV13	-	TRBJ2-3	TGTGCCAGCAGCTTAGTAGGGGGGACCACAGATACGCAGTATTTT	CASSLVGGTTDTQYF
many	TRBV20-1	-	TRBJ2-4	TGCAGTGCTAGAGATCCGGGGGGCGGAAACATTCAGTACTTC	CSARDPGGGNIQYF
few	TRBV11-2	-	TRBJ1-1	TGTGCCAGCAGCGCCGGGACCAGCTCAGAAGCTTTCTTT	CASSAGTSSEAFF
few	TRBV19	TRBD1	TRBJ1-1	TGTGCCAGTAGTAAACAGGGGGCTGGCGGTAACACTGAATCTTTCTTT	CASSKQGAGGNTESFF
few	TRBV6-2/TRBV6-3	-	TRBJ2-7	TGTGCCAGCAGTTACACCCCCCGGACCGCCTACTACGAGCAGTACTTC	CASSYTPRTAYYEQYF
many	TRBV30	TRBD2	TRBJ2-1	TGTGCCTGTAACCTAGTGGGGACTAGCGGGAGGGATGAGCAGTTCTTC	CACNLVGTSGRDEQFF
many	TRBV7-9	TRBD1	TRBJ2-7	TGTGCCAGCAGCTCCGCCGGGACAGGGACCCCCGAGCAGTACTTC	CASSSAGTGTPEQYF
many	TRBV4-2	TRBD2	TRBJ2-4	TGTGCCAGCAGCCAAGACATCTTGACTAGCGGGGGTCTACTAGCCAAAAACATTCAGTACTTC	CASSQDILTSGGLLAKNIQYF
many	TRBV13	-	TRBJ2-1	TGTGCCAGCAGCTTACCTACTAGCCGCTACAATGAGCAGTTCTTC	CASSLPTSRYNEQFF
many	TRBV7-2	-	TRBJ1-1	TGTGCCAGCAGCTTAGCCGGTCATATCACTGAAGCTTTCTTT	CASSLAGHITEAFF
many	TRBV19	-	TRBJ2-3	TGTGCCAGTAGTGCCCTCATCCGGGACGGAGACACAGATACGCAGTATTTT	CASSALIRDGDTDTQYF
many	TRBV30	TRBD1	TRBJ1-5	TGTGCCTGGAGTGCGGGACAGGGAGTATATAGCAATCAGCCCCAGCATTTT	CAWSAGQGVYSNQPQHF
few	TRBV6-4	-	TRBJ2-2	TGTGCCAGCAGAGAGCAGGGCACCGGGGAGCTGTTTTTT	CASREQGTGELFF
medium-sized	TRBV27	-	TRBJ2-7	TGTGCCAGCGGACCAAACTACGAGCAGTACTTC	CASGPNYEQYF
few	TRBV4-1	-	TRBJ2-6	TGCGCCAGCAGCCAAGAGGAGTGGGGGTCTGGGGCCAACGTCCTGACTTTC	CASSQEEWGSGANVLTF
many	TRBV20-1	-	TRBJ2-7	TGCAGTGCTAGAAACGGGGAAGCGGTCTCCTACGAGCAGTACTTC	CSARNGEAVSYEQYF
-	TRBV12-3/TRBV12-4	-	TRBJ1-1	TGTGCCAGCAGTCAAGGAGAGAGCGCTTTATTT	CASSQGESALF
many	TRBV19	TRBD2	TRBJ2-5	TGTGCCAGTGGCCCGGGACTAGCGGGCCGCTACCAAGAGACCCAGTACTTC	CASGPGLAGRYQETQYF
-	TRBV14	TRBD2	TRBJ2-1	TGTGCCAGCAGCCAAGTGGGACTAGCGGGCTACAATGAGCAGTTCTTC	CASSQVGLAGYNEQFF
many	TRBV11-2	-	TRBJ1-4	TGTGCCAGCAGCTTCTTTCTAGACAGTGATGAAAAACTGTTTTTT	CASSFFLDSDEKLFF
many	TRBV20-1	-	TRBJ1-2	TGCAGTGCCGGGGAGAGGGACCGCTATGGCTACACCTTC	CSAGERDRYGYTF
many	TRBV6-1	TRBD1	TRBJ1-1	TGTGCCAGCAACTACGACAGGGCGTGGAACACTGAAGCTTTCTTT	CASNYDRAWNTEAFF
many	TRBV6-5	-	TRBJ2-7	TGTGCCAGCAGTTATCAGGAGGGCCCCTACGAGCAGTACTTC	CASSYQEGPYEQYF
-	TRBV30	TRBD1	TRBJ1-2	TGTGCCTGGAAACAGGGGAATTATGGCTACACCTTC	CAWKQGNYGYTF
many	TRBV2	-	TRBJ1-1	TGTGCCAGAACTTCGGGTCGTCGATACACTGAAGCTTTCTTT	CARTSGRRYTEAFF
many	TRBV20-1	-	TRBJ1-6	TGCAGTGCCCTCAGTCCGGGTACCAATTCACCCCTCCACTTT	CSALSPGTNSPLHF
many	TRBV18	TRBD2	TRBJ2-3	TGTGCCAGCTCAGATCAGACGGGACTAGCGGGCCCACAAGATACGCGGTATTTT	CASSDQTGLAGPQDTRYF
-	TRBV28	TRBD1	TRBJ1-2	TGTGCCAGCAGTTTATCTGCAGGGGGCAAGTATGGCTACACCTTC	CASSLSAGGKYGYTF
-	TRBV20-1	-	TRBJ2-2	TGCAGTGCTATAGTGCTCAGGGATAACACCGGGGAGCTATTTTTT	CSAIVLRDNTGELFF
many	TRBV25-1	-	TRBJ2-7	TGTGCCAGCGGTAACTACGAGCAGTACTTC	CASGNYEQYF
many	TRBV3-1	TRBD2	TRBJ2-7	TGTGCCAGCAGCCAAAAGCGGGGGGGCCCGTACGAGCAGTACTTC	CASSQKRGGPYEQYF
-	TRBV14	-	TRBJ2-1	TGTGCCAGCAGCCAAGTAGTCAGCGCGCTGGATGAGCAGTTCTTC	CASSQVVSALDEQFF
-	TRBV6-5	TRBD1	TRBJ2-2	TGTGCCAGCAGTTACTCCACAGGGGGCGCGAGCACCGGGGAGCTGTTTTTT	CASSYSTGGASTGELFF
-	TRBV6-1	-	TRBJ2-7	TGTGCCAGCAACCCAACAGTACCCGGGCGGGAGCAGTACTTC	CASNPTVPGREQYF
-	TRBV5-1	-	TRBJ2-2	TGCGCCAGCAGCCTCACGGCAAATGTCGGGGAGCTGTTTTTT	CASSLTANVGELFF
many	TRBV6-5	TRBD2	TRBJ2-3	TGTGCCAGCAGTCGGACTAGCGGGGGGGCCGTGACAGATACGCAGTATTTT	CASSRTSGGAVTDTQYF
many	TRBV10-3	-	TRBJ2-6	TGTGCCATCAGTAAAGGGGAGAGCTCTGGGGCCAACGTCCTGACTTTC	CAISKGESSGANVLTF
many	TRBV19	TRBD1	TRBJ1-2	TGTGCCAGTAGTATGGCGTGGGACAGGGAAGCTGGCTACACCTTC	CASSMAWDREAGYTF